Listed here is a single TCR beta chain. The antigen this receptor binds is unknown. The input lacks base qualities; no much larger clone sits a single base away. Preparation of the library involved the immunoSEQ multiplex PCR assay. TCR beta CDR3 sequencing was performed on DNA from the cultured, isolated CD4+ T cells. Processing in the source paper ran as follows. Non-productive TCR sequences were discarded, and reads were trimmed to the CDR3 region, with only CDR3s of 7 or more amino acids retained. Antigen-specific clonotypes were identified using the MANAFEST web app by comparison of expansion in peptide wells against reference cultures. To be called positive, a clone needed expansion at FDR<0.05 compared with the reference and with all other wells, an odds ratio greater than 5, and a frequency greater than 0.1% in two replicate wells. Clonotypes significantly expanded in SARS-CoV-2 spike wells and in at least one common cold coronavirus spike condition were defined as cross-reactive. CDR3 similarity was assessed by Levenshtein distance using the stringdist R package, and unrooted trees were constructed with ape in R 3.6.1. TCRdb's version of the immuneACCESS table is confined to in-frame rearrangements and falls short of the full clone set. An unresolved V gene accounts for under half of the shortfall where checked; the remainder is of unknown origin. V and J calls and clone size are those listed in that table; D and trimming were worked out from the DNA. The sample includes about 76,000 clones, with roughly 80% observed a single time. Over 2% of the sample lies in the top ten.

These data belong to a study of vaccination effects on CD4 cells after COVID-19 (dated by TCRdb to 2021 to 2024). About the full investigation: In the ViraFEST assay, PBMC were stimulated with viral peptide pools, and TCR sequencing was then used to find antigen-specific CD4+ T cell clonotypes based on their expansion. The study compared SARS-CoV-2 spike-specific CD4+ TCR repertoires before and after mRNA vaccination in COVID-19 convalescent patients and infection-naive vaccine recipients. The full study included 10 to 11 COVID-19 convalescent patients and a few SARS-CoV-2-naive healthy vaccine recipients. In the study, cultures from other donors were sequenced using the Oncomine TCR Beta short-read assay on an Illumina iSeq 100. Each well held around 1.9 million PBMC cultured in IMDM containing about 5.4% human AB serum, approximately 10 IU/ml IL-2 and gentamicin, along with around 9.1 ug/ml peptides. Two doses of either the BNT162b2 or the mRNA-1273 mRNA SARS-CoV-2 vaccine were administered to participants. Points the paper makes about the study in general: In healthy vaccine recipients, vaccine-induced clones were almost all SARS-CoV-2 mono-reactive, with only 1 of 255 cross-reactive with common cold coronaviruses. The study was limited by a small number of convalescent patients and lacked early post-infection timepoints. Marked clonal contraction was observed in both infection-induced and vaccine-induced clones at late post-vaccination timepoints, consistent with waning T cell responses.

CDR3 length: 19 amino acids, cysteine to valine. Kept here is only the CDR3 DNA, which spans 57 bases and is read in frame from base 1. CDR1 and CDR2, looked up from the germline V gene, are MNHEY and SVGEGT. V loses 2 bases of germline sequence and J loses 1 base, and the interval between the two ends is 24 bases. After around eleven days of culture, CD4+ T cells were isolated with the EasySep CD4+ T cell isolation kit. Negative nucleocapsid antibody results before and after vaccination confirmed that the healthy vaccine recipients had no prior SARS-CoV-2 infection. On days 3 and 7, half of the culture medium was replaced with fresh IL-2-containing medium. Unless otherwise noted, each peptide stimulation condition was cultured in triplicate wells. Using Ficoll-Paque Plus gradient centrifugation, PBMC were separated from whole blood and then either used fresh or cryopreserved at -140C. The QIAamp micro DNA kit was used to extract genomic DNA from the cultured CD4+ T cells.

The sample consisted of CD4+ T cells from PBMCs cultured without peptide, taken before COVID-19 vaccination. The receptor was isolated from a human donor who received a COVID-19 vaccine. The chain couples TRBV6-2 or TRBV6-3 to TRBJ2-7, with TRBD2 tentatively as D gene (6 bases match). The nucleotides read TGTGCCAGCAGTTACCGACCCCCGGGAGTCAAGGGGAAGTCCTACGAGCAGTACGTC. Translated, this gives CASSYRPPGVKGKSYEQYV.